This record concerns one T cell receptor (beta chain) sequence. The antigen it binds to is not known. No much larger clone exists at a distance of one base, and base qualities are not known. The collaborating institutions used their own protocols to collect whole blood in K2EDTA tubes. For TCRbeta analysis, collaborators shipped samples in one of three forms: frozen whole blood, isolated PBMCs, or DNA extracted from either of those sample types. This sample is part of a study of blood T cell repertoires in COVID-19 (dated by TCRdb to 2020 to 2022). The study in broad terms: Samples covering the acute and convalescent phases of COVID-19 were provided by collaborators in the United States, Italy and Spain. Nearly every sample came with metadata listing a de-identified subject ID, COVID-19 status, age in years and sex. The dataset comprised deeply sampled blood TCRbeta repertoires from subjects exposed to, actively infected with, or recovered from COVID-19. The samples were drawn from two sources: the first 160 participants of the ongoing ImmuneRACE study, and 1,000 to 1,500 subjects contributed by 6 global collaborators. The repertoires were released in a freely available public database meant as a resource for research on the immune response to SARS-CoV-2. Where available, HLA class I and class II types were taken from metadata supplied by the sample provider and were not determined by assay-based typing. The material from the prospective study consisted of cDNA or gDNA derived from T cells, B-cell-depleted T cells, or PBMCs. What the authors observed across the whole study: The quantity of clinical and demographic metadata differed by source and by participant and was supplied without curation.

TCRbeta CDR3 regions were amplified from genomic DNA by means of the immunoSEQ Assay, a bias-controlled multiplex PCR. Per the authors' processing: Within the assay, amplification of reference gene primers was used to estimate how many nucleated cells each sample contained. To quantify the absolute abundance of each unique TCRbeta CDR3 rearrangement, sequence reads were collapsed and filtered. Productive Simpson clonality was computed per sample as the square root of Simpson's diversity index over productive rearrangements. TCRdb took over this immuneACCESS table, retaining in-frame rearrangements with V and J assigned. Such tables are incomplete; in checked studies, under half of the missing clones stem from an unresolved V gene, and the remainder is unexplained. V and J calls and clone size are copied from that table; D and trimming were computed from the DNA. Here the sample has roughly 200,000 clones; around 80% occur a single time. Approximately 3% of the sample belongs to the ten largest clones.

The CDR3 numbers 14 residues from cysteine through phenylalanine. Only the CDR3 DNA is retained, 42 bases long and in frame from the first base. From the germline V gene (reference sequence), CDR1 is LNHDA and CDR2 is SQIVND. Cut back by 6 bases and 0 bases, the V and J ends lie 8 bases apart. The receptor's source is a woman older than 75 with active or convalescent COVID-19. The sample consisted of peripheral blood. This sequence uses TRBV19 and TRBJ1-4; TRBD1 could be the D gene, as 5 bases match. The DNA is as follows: TGTGCCAGTAGCAGGACACCAACTAATGAAAAACTGTTTTTT. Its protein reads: CASSRTPTNEKLFF.